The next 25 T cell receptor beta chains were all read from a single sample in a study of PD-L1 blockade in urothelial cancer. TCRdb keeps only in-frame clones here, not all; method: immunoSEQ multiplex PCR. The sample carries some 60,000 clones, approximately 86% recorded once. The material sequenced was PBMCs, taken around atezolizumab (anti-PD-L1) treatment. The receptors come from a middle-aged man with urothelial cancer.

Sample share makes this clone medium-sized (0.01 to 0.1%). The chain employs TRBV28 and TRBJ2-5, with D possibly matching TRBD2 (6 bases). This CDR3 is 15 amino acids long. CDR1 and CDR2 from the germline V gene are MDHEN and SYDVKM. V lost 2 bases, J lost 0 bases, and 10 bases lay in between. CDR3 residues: CASSLARDYQETQYF. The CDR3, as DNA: TGTGCCAGCAGTTTAGCCAGGGACTACCAAGAGACCCAGTACTTC.

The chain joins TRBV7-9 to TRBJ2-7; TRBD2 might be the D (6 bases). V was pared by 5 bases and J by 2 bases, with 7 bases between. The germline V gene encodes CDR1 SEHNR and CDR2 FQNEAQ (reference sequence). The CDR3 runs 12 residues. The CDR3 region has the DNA TGTGCCAGCAGCCCGGGGGCCTACGAGCAGTACTTC. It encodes CASSPGAYEQYF. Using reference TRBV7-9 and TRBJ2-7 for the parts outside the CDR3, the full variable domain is DTGVSQNPRHKITKRGQNVTFRCDPISEHNRLYWYRQTLGQGPEFLTYFQNEAQLEKSRLLSDRFSAERPKGSFSTLEIQRTEQGDSAMYLCASSPGAYEQYFGPGTRLTVT.

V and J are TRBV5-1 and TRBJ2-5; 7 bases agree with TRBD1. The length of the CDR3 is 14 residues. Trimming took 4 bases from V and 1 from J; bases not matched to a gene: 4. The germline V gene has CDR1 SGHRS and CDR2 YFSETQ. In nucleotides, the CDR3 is TGCGCCAGCAGCCGGGACAGCTTCCAAGAGACCCAGTACTTC. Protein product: CASSRDSFQETQYF.

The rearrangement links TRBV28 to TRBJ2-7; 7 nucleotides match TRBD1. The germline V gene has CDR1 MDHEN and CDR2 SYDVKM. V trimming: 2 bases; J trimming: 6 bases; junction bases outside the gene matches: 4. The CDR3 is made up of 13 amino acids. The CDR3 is CASSLTGVGEQYF. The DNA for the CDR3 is TGTGCCAGCAGTTTAACAGGGGTGGGCGAGCAGTACTTC.

The CDR3 sequence is CAWSDVAGPSGYTF. As DNA, the CDR3 is TGTGCCTGGAGTGACGTGGCAGGGCCCTCTGGCTACACCTTC. V gene TRBV30 combines with J gene TRBJ1-2; TRBD1 is a possible D gene (5 bases). Germline V gene data show CDR1 as GTSNPN and CDR2 as SVGIG (reference sequence). Trimming took 1 base from V and 7 from J, leaving 16 bases between them. This CDR3 is 14 amino acids long.

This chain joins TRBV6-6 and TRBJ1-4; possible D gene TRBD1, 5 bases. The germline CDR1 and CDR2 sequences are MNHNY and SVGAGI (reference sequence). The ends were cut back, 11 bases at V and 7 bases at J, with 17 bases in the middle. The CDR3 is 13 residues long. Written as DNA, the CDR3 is TGTGCCGGCCGCGGGGGTGATAGTGAAAAACTGTTTTTT. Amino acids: CAGRGGDSEKLFF.

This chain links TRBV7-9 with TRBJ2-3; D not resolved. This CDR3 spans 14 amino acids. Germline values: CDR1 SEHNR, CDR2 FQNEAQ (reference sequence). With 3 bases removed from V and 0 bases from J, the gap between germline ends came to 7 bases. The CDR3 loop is CASSLGDSTDTQYF. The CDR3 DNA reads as TGTGCCAGCAGCTTGGGCGACAGCACAGATACGCAGTATTTT.

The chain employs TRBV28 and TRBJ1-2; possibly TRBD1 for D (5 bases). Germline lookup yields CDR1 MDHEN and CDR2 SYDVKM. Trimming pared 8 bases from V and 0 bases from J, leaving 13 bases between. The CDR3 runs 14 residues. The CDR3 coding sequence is TGTGCCAGCCGACGTCAGGGAACTAACTATGGCTACACCTTC. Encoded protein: CASRRQGTNYGYTF.

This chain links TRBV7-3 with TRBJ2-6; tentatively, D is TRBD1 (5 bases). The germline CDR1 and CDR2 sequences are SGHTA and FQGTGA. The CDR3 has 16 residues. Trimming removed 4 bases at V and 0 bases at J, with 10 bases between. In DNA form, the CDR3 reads TGTGCCAGCAGCTCCGGACATTACTCTGGGGCCAACGTCCTGACTTTC. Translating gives CASSSGHYSGANVLTF. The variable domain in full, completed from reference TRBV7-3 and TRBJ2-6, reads GAGVSQTPSNKVTEKGKYVELRCDPISGHTALYWYRQSLGQGPEFLIYFQGTGAADDSGLPNDRFFAVRPEGSVSTLKIQRTERGDSAVYLCASSSGHYSGANVLTFGAGSRLTVL.

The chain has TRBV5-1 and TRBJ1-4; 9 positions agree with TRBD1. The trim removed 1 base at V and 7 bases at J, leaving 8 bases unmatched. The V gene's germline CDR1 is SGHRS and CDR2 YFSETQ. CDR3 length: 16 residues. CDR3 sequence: CASSLSGQGRGEKLFF. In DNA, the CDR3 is TGCGCCAGCAGCTTGAGCGGACAGGGGAGGGGTGAAAAACTGTTTTTT.

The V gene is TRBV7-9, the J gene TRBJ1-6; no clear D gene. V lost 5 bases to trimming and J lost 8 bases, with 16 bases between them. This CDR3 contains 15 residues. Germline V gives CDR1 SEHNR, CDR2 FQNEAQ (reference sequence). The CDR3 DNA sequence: TGTGCCAGCAGCGACGATCAGAAGACTTATTCACCCCTCCACTTT. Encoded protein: CASSDDQKTYSPLHF.

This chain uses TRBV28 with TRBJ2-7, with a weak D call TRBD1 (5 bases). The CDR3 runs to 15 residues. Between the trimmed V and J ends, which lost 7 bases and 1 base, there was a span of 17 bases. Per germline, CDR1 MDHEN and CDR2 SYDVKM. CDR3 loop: CASNTLGAWSYEQYF. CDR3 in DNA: TGTGCCAGCAATACTCTAGGGGCGTGGTCCTACGAGCAGTACTTC. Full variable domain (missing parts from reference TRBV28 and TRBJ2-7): DVKVTQSSRYLVKRTGEKVFLECVQDMDHENMFWYRQDPGLGLRLIYFSYDVKMKEKGDIPEGYSVSREKKERFSLILESASTNQTSMYLCASNTLGAWSYEQYFGPGTRLTVT.

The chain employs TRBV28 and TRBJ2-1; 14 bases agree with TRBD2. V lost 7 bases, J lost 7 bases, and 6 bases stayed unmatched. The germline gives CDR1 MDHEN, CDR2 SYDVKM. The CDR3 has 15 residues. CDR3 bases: TGTGCCAGCAACGATCGGACTAGCGGGAGGAATGAGCAGTTCTTC. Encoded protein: CASNDRTSGRNEQFF.

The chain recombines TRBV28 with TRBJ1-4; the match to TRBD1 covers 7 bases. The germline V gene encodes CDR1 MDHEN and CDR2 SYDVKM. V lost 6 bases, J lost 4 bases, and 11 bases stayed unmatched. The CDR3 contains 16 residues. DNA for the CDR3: TGTGCCAGCAGAACTACGGAAAGGGGGCTTAATGAAAAACTGTTTTTT. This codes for CASRTTERGLNEKLFF.

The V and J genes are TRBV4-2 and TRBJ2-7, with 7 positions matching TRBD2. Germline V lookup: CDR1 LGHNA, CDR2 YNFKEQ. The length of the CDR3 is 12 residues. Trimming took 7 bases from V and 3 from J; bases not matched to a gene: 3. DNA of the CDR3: TGTGCCAGCATGGGCGGGAGCTACGAGCAGTACTTC. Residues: CASMGGSYEQYF.

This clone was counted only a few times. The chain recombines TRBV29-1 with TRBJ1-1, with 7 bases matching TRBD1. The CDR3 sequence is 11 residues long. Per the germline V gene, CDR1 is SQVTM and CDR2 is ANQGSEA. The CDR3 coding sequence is TGCAGTGGCGCTGGGACAGTTGAAGCTTTCTTT. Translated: CSGAGTVEAFF. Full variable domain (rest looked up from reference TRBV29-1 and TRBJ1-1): SAVISQKPSRDICQRGTSLTIQCQVDSQVTMMFWYRQQPGQSLTLIATANQGSEATYESGFVIDKFPISRPNLTFSTLTVSNMSPEDSSIYLCSGAGTVEAFFGQGTRLTVV.

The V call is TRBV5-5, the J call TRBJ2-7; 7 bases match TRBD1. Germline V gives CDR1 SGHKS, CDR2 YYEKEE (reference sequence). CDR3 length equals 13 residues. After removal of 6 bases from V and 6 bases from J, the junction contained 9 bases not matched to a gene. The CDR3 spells CASTPGDSPEQYF. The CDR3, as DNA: TGTGCCAGCACCCCCGGGGACAGTCCCGAGCAGTACTTC. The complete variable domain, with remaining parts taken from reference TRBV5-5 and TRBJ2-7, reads DAGVTQSPTHLIKTRGQQVTLRCSPISGHKSVSWYQQVLGQGPQFIFQYYEKEERGRGNFPDRFSARQFPNYSSELNVNALLLGDSALYLCASTPGDSPEQYFGPGTRLTVT.

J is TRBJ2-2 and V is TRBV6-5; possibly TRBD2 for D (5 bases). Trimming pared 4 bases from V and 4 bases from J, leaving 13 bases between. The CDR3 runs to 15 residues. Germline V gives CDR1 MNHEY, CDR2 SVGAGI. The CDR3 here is CASSSKLDFTGELFF. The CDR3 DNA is TGTGCCAGCAGTTCCAAACTAGATTTCACCGGGGAGCTGTTTTTT.

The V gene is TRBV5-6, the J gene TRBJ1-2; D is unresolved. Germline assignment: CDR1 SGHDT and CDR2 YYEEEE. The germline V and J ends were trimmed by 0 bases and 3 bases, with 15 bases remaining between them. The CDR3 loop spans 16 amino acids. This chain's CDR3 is CASSLAGVSSYYGYTF. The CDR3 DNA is TGTGCCAGCAGCTTGGCGGGTGTAAGCTCCTACTATGGCTACACCTTC.

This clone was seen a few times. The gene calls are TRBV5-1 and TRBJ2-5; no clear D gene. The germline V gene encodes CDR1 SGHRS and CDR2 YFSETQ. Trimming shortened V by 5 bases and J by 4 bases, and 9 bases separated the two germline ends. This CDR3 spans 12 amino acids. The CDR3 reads CASRLSSETQYF. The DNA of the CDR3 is TGCGCCAGCAGACTAAGCTCAGAGACCCAGTACTTC.

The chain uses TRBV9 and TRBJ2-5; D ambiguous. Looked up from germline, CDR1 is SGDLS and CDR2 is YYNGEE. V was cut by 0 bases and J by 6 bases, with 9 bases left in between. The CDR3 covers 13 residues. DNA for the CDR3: TGTGCCAGCAGCGTAGCTACTGGGCAGACCCAGTACTTC. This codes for CASSVATGQTQYF.

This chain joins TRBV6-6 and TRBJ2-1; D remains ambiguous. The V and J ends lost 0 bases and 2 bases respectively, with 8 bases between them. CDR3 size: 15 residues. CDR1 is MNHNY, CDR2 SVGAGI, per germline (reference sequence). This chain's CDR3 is CASSYSLTTYNEQFF. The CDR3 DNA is TGTGCCAGCAGTTACTCACTTACTACCTACAATGAGCAGTTCTTC.

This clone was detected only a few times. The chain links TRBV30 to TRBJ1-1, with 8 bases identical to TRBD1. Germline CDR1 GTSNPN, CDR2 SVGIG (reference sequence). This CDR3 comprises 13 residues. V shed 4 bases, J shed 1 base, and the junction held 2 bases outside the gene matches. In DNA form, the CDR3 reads TGTGCCTGGACCGGACAGGGGAACACTGAAGCTTTCTTT. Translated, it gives CAWTGQGNTEAFF. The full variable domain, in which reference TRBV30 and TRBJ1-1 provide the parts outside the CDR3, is SQTIHQWPATLVQPVGSPLSLECTVEGTSNPNLYWYRQAAGRGLQLLFYSVGIGQISSEVPQNLSASRPQDRQFILSSKKLLLSDSGFYLCAWTGQGNTEAFFGQGTRLTVV.

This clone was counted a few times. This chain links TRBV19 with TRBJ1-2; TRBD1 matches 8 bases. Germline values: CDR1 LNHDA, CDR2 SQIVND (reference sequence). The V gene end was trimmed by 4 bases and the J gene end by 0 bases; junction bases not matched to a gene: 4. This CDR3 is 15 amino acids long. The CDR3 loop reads CASSSGQGTNYGYTF. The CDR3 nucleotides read TGTGCCAGTAGTAGCGGACAGGGTACTAACTATGGCTACACCTTC. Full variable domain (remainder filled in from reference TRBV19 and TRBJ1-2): DGGITQSPKYLFRKEGQNVTLSCEQNLNHDAMYWYRQDPGQGLRLIYYSQIVNDFQKGDIAEGYSVSREKKESFPLTVTSAQKNPTAFYLCASSSGQGTNYGYTFGSGTRLTVV.

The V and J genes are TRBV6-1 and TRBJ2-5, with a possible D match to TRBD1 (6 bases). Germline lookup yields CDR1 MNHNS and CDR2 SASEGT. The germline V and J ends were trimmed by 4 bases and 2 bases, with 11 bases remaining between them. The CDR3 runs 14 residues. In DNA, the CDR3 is TGTGCCAGCAGTGGCCAGGGGCTACAAGAGACCCAGTACTTC. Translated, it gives CASSGQGLQETQYF.